This T cell receptor (beta chain) is drawn from a study of T cell changes during pregnancy in multiple sclerosis. The ends lost 3 bases at V and 5 bases at J; junction bases unmatched: 7. CDR1 and CDR2 (germline): SGHNT, YYREEE (reference sequence). CDR3 length: 17 residues. Here immunoSEQ multiplex PCR was the method, and the copy in TCRdb shows in-frame clones only, minus some. Of some 75,000 clones detected, about 96% appear once; the ten largest clones hold more than 1%. The receptor was derived from a female donor with multiple sclerosis, enrolled in a pregnancy study. The chain employs TRBV5-4 and TRBJ2-2, with 13 positions matching TRBD2. The sample in question was peripheral blood, obtained in the second trimester of pregnancy. The CDR3 DNA is TGTGCCAGCAGCTGGGGGACTAGCGGGAAGGGAACCGGGGAGCTGTTTTTT. This gives the protein CASSWGTSGKGTGELFF.